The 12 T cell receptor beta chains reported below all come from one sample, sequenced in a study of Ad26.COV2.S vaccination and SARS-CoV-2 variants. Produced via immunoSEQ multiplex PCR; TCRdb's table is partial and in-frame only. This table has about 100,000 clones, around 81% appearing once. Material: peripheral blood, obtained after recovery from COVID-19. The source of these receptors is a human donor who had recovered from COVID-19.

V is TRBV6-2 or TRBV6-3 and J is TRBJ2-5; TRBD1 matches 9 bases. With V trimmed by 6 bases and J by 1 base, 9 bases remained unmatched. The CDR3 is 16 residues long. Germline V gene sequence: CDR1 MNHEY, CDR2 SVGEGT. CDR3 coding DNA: TGTGCCAGCAGCTTCCAACAGGGGGCCTTCCAAGAGACCCAGTACTTC. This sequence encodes CASSFQQGAFQETQYF.

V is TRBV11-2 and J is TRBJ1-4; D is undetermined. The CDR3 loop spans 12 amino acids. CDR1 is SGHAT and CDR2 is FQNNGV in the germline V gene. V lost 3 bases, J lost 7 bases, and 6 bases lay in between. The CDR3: CASSLMAEKLFF. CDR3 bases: TGTGCCAGCAGCTTGATGGCTGAAAAACTGTTTTTT.

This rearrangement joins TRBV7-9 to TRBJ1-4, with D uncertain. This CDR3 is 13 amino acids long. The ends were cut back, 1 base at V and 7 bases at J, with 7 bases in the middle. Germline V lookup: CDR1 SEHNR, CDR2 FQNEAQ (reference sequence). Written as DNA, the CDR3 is TGTGCCAGCAGCTTAGGGCCAGGTGAAAAACTGTTTTTT. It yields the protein CASSLGPGEKLFF.

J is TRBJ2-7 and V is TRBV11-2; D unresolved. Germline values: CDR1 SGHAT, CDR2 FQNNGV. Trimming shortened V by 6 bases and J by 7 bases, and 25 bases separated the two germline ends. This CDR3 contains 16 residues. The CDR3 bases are TGTGCCAGCAGTCTCTCTCCCACCTCCTTAGTCTGGGAGCAGTACTTC. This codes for CASSLSPTSLVWEQYF.

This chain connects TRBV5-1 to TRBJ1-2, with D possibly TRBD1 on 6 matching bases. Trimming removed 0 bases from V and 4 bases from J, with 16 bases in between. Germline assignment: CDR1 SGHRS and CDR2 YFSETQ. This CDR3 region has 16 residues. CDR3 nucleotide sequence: TGCGCCAGCAGCTTGGATACAGGGAACAGGGTCTATGGCTACACCTTC. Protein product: CASSLDTGNRVYGYTF.

CDR3 in amino acids: CASIQGATGANVLTF. In nucleotides, the CDR3 is TGTGCCAGTATTCAGGGGGCGACTGGGGCCAACGTCCTGACTTTC. The chain couples TRBV19 to TRBJ2-6; 8 bases fit TRBD1. In germline, CDR1 is LNHDA, CDR2 SQIVND (reference sequence). V shed 7 bases, J shed 2 bases, and the junction held 4 bases outside the gene matches. The CDR3 covers 15 residues.

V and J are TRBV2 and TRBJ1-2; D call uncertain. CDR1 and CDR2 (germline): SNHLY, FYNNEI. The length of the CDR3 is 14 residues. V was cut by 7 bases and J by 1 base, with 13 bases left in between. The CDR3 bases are TGTGCCAGCATCCAATCGCCGGATAACTATGGCTACACCTTC. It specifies CASIQSPDNYGYTF.

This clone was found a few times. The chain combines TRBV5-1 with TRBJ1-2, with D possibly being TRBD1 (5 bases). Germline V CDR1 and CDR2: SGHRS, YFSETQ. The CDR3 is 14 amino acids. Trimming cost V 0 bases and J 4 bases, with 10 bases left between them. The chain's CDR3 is CASSLETALYGYTF. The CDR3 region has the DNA TGCGCCAGCAGCTTGGAGACAGCCCTCTATGGCTACACCTTC.

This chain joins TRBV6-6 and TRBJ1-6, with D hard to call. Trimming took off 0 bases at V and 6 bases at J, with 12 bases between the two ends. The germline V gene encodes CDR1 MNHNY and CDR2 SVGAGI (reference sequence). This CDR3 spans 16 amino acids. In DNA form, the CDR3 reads TGTGCCAGCAGTTACTCGACTACCGGCGGTAATTCACCCCTCCACTTT. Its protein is CASSYSTTGGNSPLHF.

CDR3 sequence (DNA): TGTGCCAGCAGCTCGGGACAGGGGGGTTCTGGCTACACCTTC. This codes for CASSSGQGGSGYTF. The V gene is TRBV13, the J gene TRBJ1-2, with 11 nucleotides matching TRBD1. From germline, CDR1 is PRHDT and CDR2 FYEKMQ (reference sequence). V shed 4 bases and J 7 bases; nucleotides not matched to a gene: 5. CDR3 size: 14 residues.

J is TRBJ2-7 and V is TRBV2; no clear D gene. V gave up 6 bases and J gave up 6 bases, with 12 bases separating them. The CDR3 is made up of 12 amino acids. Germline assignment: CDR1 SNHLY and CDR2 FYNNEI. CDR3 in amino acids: CASSYGSVEQYF. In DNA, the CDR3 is TGTGCCAGCAGCTATGGTTCGGTCGAGCAGTACTTC.

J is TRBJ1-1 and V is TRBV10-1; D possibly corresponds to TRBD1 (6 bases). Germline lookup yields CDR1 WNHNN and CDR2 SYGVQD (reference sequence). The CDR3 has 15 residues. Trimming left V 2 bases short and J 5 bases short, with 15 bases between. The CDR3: CASSERPGRGTEAFF. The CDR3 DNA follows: TGCGCCAGCAGTGAGAGGCCTGGGAGGGGGACTGAAGCTTTCTTT.